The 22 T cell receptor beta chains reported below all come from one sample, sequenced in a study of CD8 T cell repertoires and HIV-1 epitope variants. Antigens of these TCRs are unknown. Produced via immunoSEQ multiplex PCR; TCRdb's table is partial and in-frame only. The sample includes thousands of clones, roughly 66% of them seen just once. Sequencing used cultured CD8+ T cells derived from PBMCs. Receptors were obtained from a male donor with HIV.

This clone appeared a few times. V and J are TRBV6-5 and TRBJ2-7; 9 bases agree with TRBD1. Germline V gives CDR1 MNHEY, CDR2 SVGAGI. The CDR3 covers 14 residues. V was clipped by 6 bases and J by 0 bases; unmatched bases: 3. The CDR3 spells CASRQGASSYEQYF. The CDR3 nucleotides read TGTGCCAGCAGACAGGGGGCTTCCTCCTACGAGCAGTACTTC.

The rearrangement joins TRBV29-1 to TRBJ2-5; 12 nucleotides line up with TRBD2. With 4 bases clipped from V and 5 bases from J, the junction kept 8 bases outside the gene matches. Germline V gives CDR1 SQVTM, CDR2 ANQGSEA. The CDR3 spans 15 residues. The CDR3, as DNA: TGCAGCGTTGCAGGGACTAGCGGGTGGCGGGAGACCCAGTACTTC. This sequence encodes CSVAGTSGWRETQYF.

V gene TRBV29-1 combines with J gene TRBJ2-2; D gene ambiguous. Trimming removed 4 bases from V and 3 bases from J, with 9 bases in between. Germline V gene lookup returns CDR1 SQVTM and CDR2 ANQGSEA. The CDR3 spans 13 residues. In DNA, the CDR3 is TGCAGCGTTGTCCCAGGTGACACCGGGGAGCTGTTTTTT. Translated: CSVVPGDTGELFF.

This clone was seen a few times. CDR3 loop: CASSQSTGGGYEAFF. As DNA, the CDR3 is TGTGCCAGCAGCCAATCGACAGGGGGCGGCTATGAAGCTTTCTTT. J is TRBJ1-1 and V is TRBV7-9; TRBD1 aligns across 10 bases. CDR3 size: 15 residues. J was trimmed by 7 bases and V by 5 bases; bases with no gene match: 10. Germline lookup yields CDR1 SEHNR and CDR2 FQNEAQ (reference sequence).

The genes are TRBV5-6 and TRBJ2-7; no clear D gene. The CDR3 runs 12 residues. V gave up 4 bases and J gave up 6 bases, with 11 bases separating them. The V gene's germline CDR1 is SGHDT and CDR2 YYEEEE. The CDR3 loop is CASSLLSGEQYF. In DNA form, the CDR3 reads TGTGCCAGCAGCCTCCTATCAGGCGAGCAGTACTTC. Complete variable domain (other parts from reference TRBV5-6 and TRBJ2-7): DAGVTQSPTHLIKTRGQQVTLRCSPKSGHDTVSWYQQALGQGPQFIFQYYEEEERQRGNFPDRFSGHQFPNYSSELNVNALLLGDSALYLCASSLLSGEQYFGPGTRLTVT.

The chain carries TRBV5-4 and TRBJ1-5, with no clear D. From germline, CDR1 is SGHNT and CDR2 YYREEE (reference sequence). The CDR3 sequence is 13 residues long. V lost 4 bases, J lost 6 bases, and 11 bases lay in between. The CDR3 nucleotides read TGTGCCAGCAGCCTCAAGAGGAGTCAGCCCCAGCATTTT. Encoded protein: CASSLKRSQPQHF.

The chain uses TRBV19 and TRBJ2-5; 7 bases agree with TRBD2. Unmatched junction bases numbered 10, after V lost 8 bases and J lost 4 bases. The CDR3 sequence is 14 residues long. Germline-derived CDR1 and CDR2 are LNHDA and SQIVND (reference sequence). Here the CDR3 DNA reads TGTGCCAGTGGGGGACTACCGGGTCGAGAGACCCAGTACTTC. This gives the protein CASGGLPGRETQYF.

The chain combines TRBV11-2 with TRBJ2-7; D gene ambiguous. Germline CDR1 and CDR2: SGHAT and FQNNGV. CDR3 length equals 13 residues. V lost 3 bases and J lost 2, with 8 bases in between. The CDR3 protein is CASSLGLPYEQYF. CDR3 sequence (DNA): TGTGCCAGCAGCTTGGGGTTGCCCTACGAGCAGTACTTC.

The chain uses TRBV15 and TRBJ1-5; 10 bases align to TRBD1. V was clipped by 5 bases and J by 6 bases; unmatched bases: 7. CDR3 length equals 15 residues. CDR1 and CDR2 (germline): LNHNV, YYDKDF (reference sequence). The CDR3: CATSLDRGLGQPQHF. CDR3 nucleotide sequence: TGTGCCACCAGCCTTGACAGGGGGCTTGGTCAGCCCCAGCATTTT. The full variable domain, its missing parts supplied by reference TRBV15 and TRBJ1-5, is DAMVIQNPRYQVTQFGKPVTLSCSQTLNHNVMYWYQQKSSQAPKLLFHYYDKDFNNEADTPDNFQSRRPNTSFCFLDIRSPGLGDTAMYLCATSLDRGLGQPQHFGDGTRLSIL.

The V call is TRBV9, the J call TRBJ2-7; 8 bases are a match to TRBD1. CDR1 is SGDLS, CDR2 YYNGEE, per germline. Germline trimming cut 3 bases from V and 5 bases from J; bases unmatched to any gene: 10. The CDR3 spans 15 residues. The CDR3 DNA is TGTGCCAGCAGCGAGGGCCGGACAGGGTATGACGAGCAGTACTTC. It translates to CASSEGRTGYDEQYF.

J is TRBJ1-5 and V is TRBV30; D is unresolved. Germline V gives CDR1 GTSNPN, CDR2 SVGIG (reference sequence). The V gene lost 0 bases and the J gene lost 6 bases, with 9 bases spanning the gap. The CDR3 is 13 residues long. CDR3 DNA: TGTGCCTGGAGTGTACGTGGTCTTCAGCCCCAGCATTTT. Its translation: CAWSVRGLQPQHF.

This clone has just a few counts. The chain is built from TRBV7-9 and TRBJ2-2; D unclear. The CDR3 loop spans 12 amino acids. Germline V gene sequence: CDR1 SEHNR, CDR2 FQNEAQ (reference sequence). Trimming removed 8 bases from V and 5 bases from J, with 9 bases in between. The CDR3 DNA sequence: TGTGCCAGCCCGCGAGAGACCGGGGAGCTGTTTTTT. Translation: CASPRETGELFF. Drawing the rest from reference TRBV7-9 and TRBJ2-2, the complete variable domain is DTGVSQNPRHKITKRGQNVTFRCDPISEHNRLYWYRQTLGQGPEFLTYFQNEAQLEKSRLLSDRFSAERPKGSFSTLEIQRTEQGDSAMYLCASPRETGELFFGEGSRLTVL.

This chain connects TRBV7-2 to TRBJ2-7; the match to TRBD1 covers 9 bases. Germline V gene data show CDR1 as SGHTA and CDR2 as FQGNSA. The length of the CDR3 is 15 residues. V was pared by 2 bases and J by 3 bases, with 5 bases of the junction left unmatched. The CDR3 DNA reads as TGTGCCAGCAGCTTACTCGGGACAGGGCTCTACGAGCAGTACTTC. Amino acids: CASSLLGTGLYEQYF.

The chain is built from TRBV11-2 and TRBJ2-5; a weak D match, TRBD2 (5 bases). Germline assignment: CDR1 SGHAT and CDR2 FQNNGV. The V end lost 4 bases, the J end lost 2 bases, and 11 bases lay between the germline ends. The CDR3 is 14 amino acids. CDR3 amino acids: CASSYGRTQETQYF. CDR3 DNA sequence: TGTGCCAGCAGCTACGGACGGACTCAAGAGACCCAGTACTTC. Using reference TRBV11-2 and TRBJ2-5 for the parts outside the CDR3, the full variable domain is EAGVAQSPRYKIIEKRQSVAFWCNPISGHATLYWYQQILGQGPKLLIQFQNNGVVDDSQLPKDRFSAERLKGVDSTLKIQPAKLEDSAVYLCASSYGRTQETQYFGPGTRLLVL.

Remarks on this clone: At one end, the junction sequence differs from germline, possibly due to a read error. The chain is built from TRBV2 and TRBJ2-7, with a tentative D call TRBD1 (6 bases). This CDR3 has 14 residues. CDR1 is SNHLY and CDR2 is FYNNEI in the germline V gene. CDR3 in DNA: TGTGCCAGCAGTGACTACGGACAGCGCGACGAGCGGTACTTC. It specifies CASSDYGQRDERYF.

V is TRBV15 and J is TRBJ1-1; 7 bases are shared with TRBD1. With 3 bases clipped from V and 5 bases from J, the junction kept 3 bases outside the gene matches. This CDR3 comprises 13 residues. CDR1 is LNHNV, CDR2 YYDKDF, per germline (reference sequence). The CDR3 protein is CATSSDRVTEAFF. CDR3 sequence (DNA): TGTGCCACCAGCAGTGACAGGGTGACTGAAGCTTTCTTT.

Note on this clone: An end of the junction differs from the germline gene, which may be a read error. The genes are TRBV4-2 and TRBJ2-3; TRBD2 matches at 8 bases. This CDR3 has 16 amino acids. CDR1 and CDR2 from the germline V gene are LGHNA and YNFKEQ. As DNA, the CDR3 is TGTGCCAGCAACCAACGGGTAGGCGGGGGGCTAGATACGCAGTATTTT. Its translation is CASNQRVGGGLDTQYF.

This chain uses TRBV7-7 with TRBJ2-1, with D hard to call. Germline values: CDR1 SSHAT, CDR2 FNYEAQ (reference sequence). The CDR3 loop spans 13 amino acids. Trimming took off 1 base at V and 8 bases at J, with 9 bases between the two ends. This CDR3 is CASSLVDGYEQFF. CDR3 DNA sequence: TGTGCCAGCAGCTTAGTAGACGGCTATGAGCAGTTCTTC.

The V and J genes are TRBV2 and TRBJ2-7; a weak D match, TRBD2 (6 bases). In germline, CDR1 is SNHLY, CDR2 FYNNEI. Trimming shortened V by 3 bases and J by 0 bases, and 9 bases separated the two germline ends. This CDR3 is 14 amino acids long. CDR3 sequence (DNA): TGTGCCAGCAGTGAGCGGGGATACTCCTACGAGCAGTACTTC. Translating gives CASSERGYSYEQYF.

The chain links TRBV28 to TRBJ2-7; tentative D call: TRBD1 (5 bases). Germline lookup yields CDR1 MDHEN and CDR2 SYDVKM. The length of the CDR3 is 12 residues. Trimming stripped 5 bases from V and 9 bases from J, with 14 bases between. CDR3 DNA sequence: TGTGCCAGCAGTCGGCAGGTCACAGGGCAGTACTTC. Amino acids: CASSRQVTGQYF.

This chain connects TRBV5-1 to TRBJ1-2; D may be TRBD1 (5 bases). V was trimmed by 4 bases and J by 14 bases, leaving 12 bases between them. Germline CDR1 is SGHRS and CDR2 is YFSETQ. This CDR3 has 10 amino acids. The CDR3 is CASSPTDPTF. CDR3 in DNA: TGCGCCAGCAGCCCGACAGACCCAACCTTC.

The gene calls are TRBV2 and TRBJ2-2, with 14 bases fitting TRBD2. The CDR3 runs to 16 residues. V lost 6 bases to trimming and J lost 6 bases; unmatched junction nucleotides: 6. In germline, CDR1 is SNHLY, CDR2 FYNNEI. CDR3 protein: CASSPPGLAGAGELFF. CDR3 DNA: TGTGCCAGCAGCCCTCCGGGACTAGCGGGAGCCGGGGAGCTGTTTTTT. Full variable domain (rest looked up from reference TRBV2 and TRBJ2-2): EPEVTQTPSHQVTQMGQEVILRCVPISNHLYFYWYRQILGQKVEFLVSFYNNEISEKSEIFDDQFSVERPDGSNFTLKIRSTKLEDSAMYFCASSPPGLAGAGELFFGEGSRLTVL.